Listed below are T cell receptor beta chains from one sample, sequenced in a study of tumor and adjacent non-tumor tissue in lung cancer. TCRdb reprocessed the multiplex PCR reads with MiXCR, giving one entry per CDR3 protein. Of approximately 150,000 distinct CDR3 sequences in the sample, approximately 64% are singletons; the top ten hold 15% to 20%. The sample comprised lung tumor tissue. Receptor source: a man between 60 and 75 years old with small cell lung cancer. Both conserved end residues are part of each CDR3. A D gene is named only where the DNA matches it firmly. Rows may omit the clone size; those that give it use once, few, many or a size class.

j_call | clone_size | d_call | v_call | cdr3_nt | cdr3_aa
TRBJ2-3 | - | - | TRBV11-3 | TGTGCCAGCAGCCCGGCCAGGGGAGATACGGAGTATTTT | CASSPARGDTEYF
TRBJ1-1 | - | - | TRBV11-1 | TGTGCCAGCAACGGGGGCAGGTCTGAAGCTATCTTT | CASNGGRSEAIF
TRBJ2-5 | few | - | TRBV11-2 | TGTGTCAGCAGCATCGGCCTGGAAGAGACCCAGTACTTC | CVSSIGLEETQYF
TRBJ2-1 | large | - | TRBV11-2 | TGTGCCAGCAGCTTAGCGGCGGGGACCTCCTACAATGAGCAGTTCTTC | CASSLAAGTSYNEQFF
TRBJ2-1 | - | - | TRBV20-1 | TGCAGTGCGGCTGCTAACGGGAGATTCAATGAGCAGTTCTTC | CSAAANGRFNEQFF
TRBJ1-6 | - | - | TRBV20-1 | TGCAGTGCTAGGGCGGACACCATTTCACCCCTCCACTTT | CSARADTISPLHF
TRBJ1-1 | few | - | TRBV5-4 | TGTGCCAGCAGCTCGGGGGGCGGTATGATGAATACTGAAGCTTTCTTT | CASSSGGGMMNTEAFF
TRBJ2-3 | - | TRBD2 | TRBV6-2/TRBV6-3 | TGTCCCAGCAGTTACTCGACGGTTCGCGGGAGCGTGGATACGCAGTATTTT | CPSSYSTVRGSVDTQYF
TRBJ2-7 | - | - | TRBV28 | TGTGCCAGCAGTTTAAGGGGCGCACTCGGCGAGCAGTACTTC | CASSLRGALGEQYF
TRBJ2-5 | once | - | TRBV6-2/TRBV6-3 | TGTGCCAGCAGCCCCGGGATAGCATCGGCCAAGACCCAGTACTTC | CASSPGIASAKTQYF
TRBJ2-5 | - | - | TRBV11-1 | TGTGCCTGTAGCTTAGCTCCCGGAGAGATCGAGACCCAGTACTTC | CACSLAPGEIETQYF
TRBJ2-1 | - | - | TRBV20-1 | TGCAGTGCTAGTCGTGGACAGTACAATGAGCAGTTCTTC | CSASRGQYNEQFF
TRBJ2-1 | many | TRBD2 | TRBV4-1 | TGCGCCAGCAGCCGCGGACTAGCGGGGATTGTCCATGAGCAGTTCTTC | CASSRGLAGIVHEQFF
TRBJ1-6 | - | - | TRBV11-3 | TGTGCCAGCAGCGAGCGGTTTAGCTCACCCCTCCACTTT | CASSERFSSPLHF
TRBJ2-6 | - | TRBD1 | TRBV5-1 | TGCGCCAGCAGCTTCTCGACAGGGACCCCATCTGGGGTCAACGTCCTGACTTTC | CASSFSTGTPSGVNVLTF